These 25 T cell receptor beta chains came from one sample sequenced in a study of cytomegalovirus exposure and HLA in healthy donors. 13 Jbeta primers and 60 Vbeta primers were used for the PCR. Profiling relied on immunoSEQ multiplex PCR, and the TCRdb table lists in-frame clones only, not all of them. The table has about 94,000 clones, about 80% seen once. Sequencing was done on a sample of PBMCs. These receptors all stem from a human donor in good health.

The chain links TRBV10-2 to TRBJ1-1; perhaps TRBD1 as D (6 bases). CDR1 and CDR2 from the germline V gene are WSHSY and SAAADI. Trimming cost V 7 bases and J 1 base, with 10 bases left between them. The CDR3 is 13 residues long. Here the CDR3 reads CASNLQGNTEAFF. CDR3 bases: TGCGCCAGCAACTTACAGGGGAACACTGAAGCTTTCTTT.

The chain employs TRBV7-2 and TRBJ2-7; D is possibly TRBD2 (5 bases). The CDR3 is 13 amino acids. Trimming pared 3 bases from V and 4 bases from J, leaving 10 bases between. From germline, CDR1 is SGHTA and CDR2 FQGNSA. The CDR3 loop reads CASSLPSLYEQYF. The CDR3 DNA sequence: TGTGCCAGCAGCTTGCCTAGCCTTTACGAGCAGTACTTC.

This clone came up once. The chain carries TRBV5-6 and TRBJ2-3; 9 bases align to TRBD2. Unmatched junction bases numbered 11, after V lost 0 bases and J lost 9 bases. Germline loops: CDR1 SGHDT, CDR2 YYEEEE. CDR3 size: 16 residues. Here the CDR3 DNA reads TGTGCCAGCAGCTTGGGTTGGCGGGGGGGCCCGGAGACGCAGTATTTT. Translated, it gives CASSLGWRGGPETQYF.

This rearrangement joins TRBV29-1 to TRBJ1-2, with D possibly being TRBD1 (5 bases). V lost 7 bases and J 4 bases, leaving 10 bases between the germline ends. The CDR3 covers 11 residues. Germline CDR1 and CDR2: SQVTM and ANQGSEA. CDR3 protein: CSGRVGYGYTF. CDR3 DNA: TGCAGCGGCAGGGTGGGCTATGGCTACACCTTC.

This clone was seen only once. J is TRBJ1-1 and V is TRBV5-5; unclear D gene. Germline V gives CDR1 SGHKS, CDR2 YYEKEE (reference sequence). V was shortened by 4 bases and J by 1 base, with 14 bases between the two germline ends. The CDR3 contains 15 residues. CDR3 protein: CASSPTSFQNTEAFF. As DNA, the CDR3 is TGTGCCAGCAGCCCTACCTCGTTTCAGAACACTGAAGCTTTCTTT. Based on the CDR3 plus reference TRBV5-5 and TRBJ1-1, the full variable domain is DAGVTQSPTHLIKTRGQQVTLRCSPISGHKSVSWYQQVLGQGPQFIFQYYEKEERGRGNFPDRFSARQFPNYSSELNVNALLLGDSALYLCASSPTSFQNTEAFFGQGTRLTVV.

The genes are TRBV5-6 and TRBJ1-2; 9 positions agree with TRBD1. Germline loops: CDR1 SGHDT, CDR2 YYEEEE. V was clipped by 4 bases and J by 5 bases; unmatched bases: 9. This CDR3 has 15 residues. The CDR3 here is CASSRTGGEGYGYTF. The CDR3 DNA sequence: TGTGCCAGCAGCCGCACAGGGGGCGAAGGGTATGGCTACACCTTC.

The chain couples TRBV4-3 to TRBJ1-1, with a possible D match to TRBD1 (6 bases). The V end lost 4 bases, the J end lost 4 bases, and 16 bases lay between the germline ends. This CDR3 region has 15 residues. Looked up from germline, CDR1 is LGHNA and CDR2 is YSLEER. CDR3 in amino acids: CASSPNGGRRTEAFF. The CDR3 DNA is TGCGCCAGCAGCCCGAACGGGGGGCGCCGCACTGAAGCTTTCTTT.

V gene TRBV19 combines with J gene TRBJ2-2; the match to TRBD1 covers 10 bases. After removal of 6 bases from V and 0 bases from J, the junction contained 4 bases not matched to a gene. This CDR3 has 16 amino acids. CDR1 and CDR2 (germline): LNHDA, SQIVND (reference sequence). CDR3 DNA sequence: TGTGCCAGTAGCCCCGGACAGGGGGCGAACACCGGGGAGCTGTTTTTT. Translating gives CASSPGQGANTGELFF. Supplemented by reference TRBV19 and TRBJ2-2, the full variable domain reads DGGITQSPKYLFRKEGQNVTLSCEQNLNHDAMYWYRQDPGQGLRLIYYSQIVNDFQKGDIAEGYSVSREKKESFPLTVTSAQKNPTAFYLCASSPGQGANTGELFFGEGSRLTVL.

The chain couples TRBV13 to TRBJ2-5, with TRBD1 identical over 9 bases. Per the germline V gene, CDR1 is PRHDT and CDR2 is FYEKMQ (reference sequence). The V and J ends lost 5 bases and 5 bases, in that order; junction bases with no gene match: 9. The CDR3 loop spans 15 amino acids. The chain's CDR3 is CASSQGTGGRETQYF. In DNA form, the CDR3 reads TGTGCCAGCAGCCAAGGCACAGGGGGCAGGGAGACCCAGTACTTC. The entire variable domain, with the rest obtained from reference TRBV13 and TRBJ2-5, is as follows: AAGVIQSPRHLIKEKRETATLKCYPIPRHDTVYWYQQGPGQDPQFLISFYEKMQSDKGSIPDRFSAQQFSDYHSELNMSSLELGDSALYFCASSQGTGGRETQYFGPGTRLLVL.

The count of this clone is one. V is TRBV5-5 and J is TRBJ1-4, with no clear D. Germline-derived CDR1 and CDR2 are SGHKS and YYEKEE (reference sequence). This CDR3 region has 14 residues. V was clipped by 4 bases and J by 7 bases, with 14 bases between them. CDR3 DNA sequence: TGTGCCAGCAGCCAACTAGATCTCTTTGAAAAACTGTTTTTT. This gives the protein CASSQLDLFEKLFF. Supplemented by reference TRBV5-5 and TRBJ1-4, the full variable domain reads DAGVTQSPTHLIKTRGQQVTLRCSPISGHKSVSWYQQVLGQGPQFIFQYYEKEERGRGNFPDRFSARQFPNYSSELNVNALLLGDSALYLCASSQLDLFEKLFFGSGTQLSVL.

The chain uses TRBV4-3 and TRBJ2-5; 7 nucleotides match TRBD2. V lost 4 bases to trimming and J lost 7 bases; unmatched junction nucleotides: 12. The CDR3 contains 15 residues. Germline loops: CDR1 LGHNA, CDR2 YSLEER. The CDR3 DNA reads TGCGCCAGCAGCCTCGGAAGGAGTGGGGAGGGGACCCAGTACTTC. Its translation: CASSLGRSGEGTQYF.

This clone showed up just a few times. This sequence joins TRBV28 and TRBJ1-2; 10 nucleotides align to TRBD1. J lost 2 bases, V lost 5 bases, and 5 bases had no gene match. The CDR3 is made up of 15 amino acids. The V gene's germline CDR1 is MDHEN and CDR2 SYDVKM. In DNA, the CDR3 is TGTGCCAGCAGTCCGGGGACAGGGGCCAACTATGGCTACACCTTC. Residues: CASSPGTGANYGYTF.

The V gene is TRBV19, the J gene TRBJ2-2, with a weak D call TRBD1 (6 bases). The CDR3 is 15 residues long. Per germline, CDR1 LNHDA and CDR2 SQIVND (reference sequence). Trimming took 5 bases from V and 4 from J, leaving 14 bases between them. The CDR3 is CASSWGGQSTGELFF. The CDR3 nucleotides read TGTGCCAGTAGTTGGGGCGGACAGAGCACCGGGGAGCTGTTTTTT.

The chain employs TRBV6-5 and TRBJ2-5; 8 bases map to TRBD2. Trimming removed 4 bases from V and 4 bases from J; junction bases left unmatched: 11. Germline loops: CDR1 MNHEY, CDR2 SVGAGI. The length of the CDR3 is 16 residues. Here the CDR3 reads CASSFTFRGGSETQYF. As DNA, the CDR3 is TGTGCCAGCAGTTTCACCTTCCGGGGGGGATCAGAGACCCAGTACTTC.

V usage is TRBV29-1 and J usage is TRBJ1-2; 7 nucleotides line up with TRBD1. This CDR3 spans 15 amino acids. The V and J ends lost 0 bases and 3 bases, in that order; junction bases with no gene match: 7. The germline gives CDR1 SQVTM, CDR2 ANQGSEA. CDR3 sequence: CSVEDQSTGYYGYTF. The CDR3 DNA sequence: TGCAGCGTTGAAGATCAGTCGACAGGGTACTATGGCTACACCTTC.

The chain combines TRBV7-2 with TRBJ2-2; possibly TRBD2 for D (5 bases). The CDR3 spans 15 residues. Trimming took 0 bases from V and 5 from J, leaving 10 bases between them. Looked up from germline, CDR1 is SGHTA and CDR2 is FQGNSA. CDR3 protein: CASSLAPRGTGELFF. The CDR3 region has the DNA TGTGCCAGCAGCTTAGCGCCTCGCGGGACCGGGGAGCTGTTTTTT.

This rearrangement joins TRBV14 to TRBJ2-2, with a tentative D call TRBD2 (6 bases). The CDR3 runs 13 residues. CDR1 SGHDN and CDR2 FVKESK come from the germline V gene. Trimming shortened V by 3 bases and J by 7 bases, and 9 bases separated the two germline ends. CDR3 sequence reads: CASSQWGLGELFF. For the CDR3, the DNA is TGTGCCAGCAGCCAGTGGGGACTCGGGGAGCTGTTTTTT.

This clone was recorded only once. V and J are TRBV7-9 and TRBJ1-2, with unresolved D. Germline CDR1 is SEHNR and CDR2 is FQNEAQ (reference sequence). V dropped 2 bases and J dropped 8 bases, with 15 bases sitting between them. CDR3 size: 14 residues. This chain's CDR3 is CASSLISGSMGYTF. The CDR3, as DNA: TGTGCCAGCAGCTTAATTTCAGGCTCTATGGGCTACACCTTC.

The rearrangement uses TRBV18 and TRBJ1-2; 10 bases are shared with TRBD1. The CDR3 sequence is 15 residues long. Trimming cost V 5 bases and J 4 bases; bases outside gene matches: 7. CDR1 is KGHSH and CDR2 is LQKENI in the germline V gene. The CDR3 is CASSTDGTGVYGYTF. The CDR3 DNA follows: TGTGCCAGCTCAACGGACGGGACAGGGGTCTATGGCTACACCTTC.

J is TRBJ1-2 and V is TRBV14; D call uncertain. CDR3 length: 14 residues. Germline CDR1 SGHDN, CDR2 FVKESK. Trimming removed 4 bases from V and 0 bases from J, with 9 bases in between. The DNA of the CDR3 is TGTGCCAGCAGCCTGGGCAGGACTAACTATGGCTACACCTTC. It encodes CASSLGRTNYGYTF.

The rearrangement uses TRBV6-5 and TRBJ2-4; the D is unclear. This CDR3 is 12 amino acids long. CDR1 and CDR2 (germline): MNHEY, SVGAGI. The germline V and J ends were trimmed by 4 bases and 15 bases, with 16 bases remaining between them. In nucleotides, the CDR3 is TGTGCCAGCAGTTCATCTAGTGGGTTTTGGTACTTC. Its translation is CASSSSSGFWYF.

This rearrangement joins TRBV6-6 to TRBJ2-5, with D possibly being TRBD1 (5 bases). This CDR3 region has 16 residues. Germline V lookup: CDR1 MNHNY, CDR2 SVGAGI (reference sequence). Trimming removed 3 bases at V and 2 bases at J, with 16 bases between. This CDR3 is CASSYSPGSRQETQYF. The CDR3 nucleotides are TGTGCCAGCAGTTATTCCCCAGGGTCGAGGCAAGAGACCCAGTACTTC.

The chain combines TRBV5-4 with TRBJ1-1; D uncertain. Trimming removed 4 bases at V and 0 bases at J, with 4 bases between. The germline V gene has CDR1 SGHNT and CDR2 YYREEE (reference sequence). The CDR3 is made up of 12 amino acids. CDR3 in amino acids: CASSELNTEAFF. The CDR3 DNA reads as TGTGCCAGCAGCGAGTTGAACACTGAAGCTTTCTTT.

CDR3 in DNA: TGTGCCAGCAGACCAGGGGGCGGCACTGAAGCTTTCTTT. Residues: CASRPGGGTEAFF. The chain carries TRBV7-2 and TRBJ1-1; 8 bases fit TRBD1. V gave up 6 bases and J gave up 4 bases; unmatched junction bases: 4. The length of the CDR3 is 13 residues. The germline CDR1 and CDR2 sequences are SGHTA and FQGNSA.

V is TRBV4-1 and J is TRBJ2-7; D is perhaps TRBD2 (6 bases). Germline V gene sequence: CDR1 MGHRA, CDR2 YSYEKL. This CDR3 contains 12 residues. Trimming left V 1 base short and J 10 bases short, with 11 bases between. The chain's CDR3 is CASSQAPAGQYF. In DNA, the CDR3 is TGCGCCAGCAGCCAAGCACCCGCGGGACAGTACTTC.